The entry below describes one TCR beta chain. The V and J ends lost 7 bases and 3 bases, in that order; junction bases with no gene match: 5. Looked up from germline, CDR1 is MNHNY and CDR2 is SVGAGI (reference sequence). This CDR3 has 13 amino acids. The sample comes from a study of blood T cells in healthy people across ages. Peripheral blood was drawn, around 9.3 milliliters per donor. PCR was performed a second time for 7 to 11 cycles using a sample-barcoded 5' primer and a J-beta primer mix. TCRdb used MiXCR to reprocess the 5' RACE reads, holding one entry per CDR3 protein. The sample includes about 1.6 million distinct CDR3 sequences, about 35% seen only once; the top ten take approximately 11%.

The sequencing sample was made of blood. The chain couples TRBV6-6 to TRBJ1-1, with 7 positions matching TRBD1. The receptor comes from a woman in her 30s in good health. CDR3 nucleotide sequence: TGTGCCAGCAACTCAGGGGGGGACACTGAAGCTTTCTTT. This encodes CASNSGGDTEAFF.